These T cell receptor beta chains were read from a single sample in a study of shared clonotypes between healthy human individuals. Sequenced by immunoSEQ multiplex PCR; TCRdb stores in-frame clones only, minus some. The table has about 2.2 million clones, over 85% seen once. Source material: naive CD8+ T cells from PBMCs. These TCRs come from a man between 18 and 35 years old in good health. Some clones in this sample may be carry-over from other donors' samples. The CDR3 runs from the conserved cysteine through the conserved F or W. A D gene is named only where the DNA matches it firmly. A row's size may be missing; if present it is once, few, many or a size class.

d_gene | j_gene | v_gene | abundance | CDR3nt | CDR3aa
NA | TRBJ2-5 | TRBV6-6 | NA | TGTGCCAGCAGTTACTCCGATAGAGAAGAGACCCAGTACTTC | CASSYSDREETQYF
TRBD2 | TRBJ2-7 | TRBV9 | NA | TGTGCCAGCAGCGCTGGACTAGCGGGACGTGAGCAGTACTTC | CASSAGLAGREQYF
NA | TRBJ2-5 | TRBV7-3 | NA | TGTGCCAGCAGCTCGGACGTCGAAGAGACCCAGTACTTC | CASSSDVEETQYF
NA | TRBJ2-7 | TRBV28 | NA | TGTGCCACCCTGGAGGGGGTCCACGAGCAGTACTTC | CATLEGVHEQYF
NA | TRBJ1-1 | TRBV6-5 | once | TGTGCCGCCCGCCTGAACACTGAAGCTTTCTTT | CAARLNTEAFF
NA | TRBJ2-3 | TRBV5-6 | NA | TGTGCCAGCAGGAGTAGAGATACGCAGTATTTT | CASRSRDTQYF
NA | TRBJ2-7 | TRBV28 | NA | TGTGCCAGCAGTTTGGGCGGCTACGAGCAGTACTTC | CASSLGGYEQYF
NA | TRBJ2-4 | TRBV2 | once | TGTGCCAGCAGTGCTGTGGGACTAGCCAAAAACATTCAGTACTTC | CASSAVGLAKNIQYF
NA | TRBJ2-2 | TRBV29-1 | NA | TGCAGCGTCCGCCAGGGGACCGGGGAGCTGTTTTTT | CSVRQGTGELFF
TRBD2 | TRBJ2-3 | TRBV2 | NA | TGTGCCAGCACTCCCGCGGGAGGCCCTCTCACAGATACGCAGTATTTT | CASTPAGGPLTDTQYF
NA | TRBJ1-1 | TRBV10-3 | NA | TGTGCCATCAGGGATGCCCTGGGTTTCAGCACTGAAGCTTTCTTT | CAIRDALGFSTEAFF
TRBD2 | TRBJ2-1 | TRBV29-1 | NA | TGCAGCGTTCCGGGACTAGCGGGATTGAATGAGCAGTTCTTC | CSVPGLAGLNEQFF
NA | TRBJ2-5 | TRBV7-8 | NA | TGTGCCAGCAGCTTAGCGGGGCGTGTAGCCGTCCAAGAGACCCAGTACTTC | CASSLAGRVAVQETQYF
NA | TRBJ2-7 | TRBV28 | NA | TGTGCCAGCAGCCCAAGTACGGGATACTCCTACGAGCAGTACTTC | CASSPSTGYSYEQYF
NA | TRBJ1-2 | TRBV30 | NA | TGTGCCTGGGCCTTGGGAGGGGCCCGATCTGGCTACACCTTC | CAWALGGARSGYTF
NA | TRBJ2-3 | TRBV5-1 | once | TGCGCCAGCCGCGAGGAGGGCACAGATACGCAGTATTTT | CASREEGTDTQYF
NA | TRBJ2-7 | TRBV5-6 | NA | TGTGCCAGCAGCCCCCGGGGAGCTCTCTTTTCCTACGAGCAGTACTTC | CASSPRGALFSYEQYF
NA | TRBJ2-7 | TRBV15 | NA | TGTGCCACCAGCAGGGCAGGGCGGGAGCAGTACTTC | CATSRAGREQYF
TRBD2 | TRBJ2-1 | TRBV7-9 | NA | TGTGCCAGCAGCTTAGCTCATGTAGCGGGAGAGCTGAATGAGCAGTTCTTC | CASSLAHVAGELNEQFF
TRBD2 | TRBJ2-2 | TRBV6-4 | NA | TGTGCCAGCAGTGCCTCCTGGGGGGGCACCGGGGAGCTGTTTTTT | CASSASWGGTGELFF
NA | TRBJ2-7 | TRBV27 | NA | TGTGCCAGCAGTTTAACAGTCTCCACCTACGAGCAGTACTTC | CASSLTVSTYEQYF
TRBD1 | TRBJ1-1 | TRBV4-3 | once | TGCGCCAGCAGCCAAGGTGGGAGGGACAGGGGAGCTTTCTTT | CASSQGGRDRGAFF
TRBD1 | TRBJ2-3 | TRBV5-1 | NA | TGCGCCAGCAGGGTTCCGGACAGGGGCATCACAGATACGCAGTATTTT | CASRVPDRGITDTQYF
TRBD2 | TRBJ2-3 | TRBV4-1 | NA | TGCGCCAGCAGCCAAGATCGGCTAGCGGGAGGGTGGACAGATACGCAGTATTTT | CASSQDRLAGGWTDTQYF
NA | TRBJ2-2 | TRBV18 | NA | TGTGCCAGCTCACCATTCGGCGTGGGGGTAACCACCGGGGAGCTGTTTTTT | CASSPFGVGVTTGELFF
NA | TRBJ1-5 | TRBV28 | NA | TGTGCCACCGCTAACTTGGGCAATCAGCCCCAGCATTTT | CATANLGNQPQHF
NA | TRBJ2-3 | TRBV7-9 | NA | TGTGCCAGCAGCTTAGAGGGGCCCCTCCTTTTT | CASSLEGPLLF
TRBD1 | TRBJ2-7 | TRBV28 | NA | TGTGCCAGCAGTGCTATCGACAGGGCAAGCGAGCAGTACTTC | CASSAIDRASEQYF
TRBD2 | TRBJ2-2 | TRBV11-2 | NA | TGTGCCAGCAGCCCTAGCGGGAGGGCCGTCAACACCGGGGAGCTGTTTTTT | CASSPSGRAVNTGELFF
NA | TRBJ2-3 | TRBV2 | NA | TGTGCCAGCAGTGAATACCCCGGCACAGATACGCAGTATTTT | CASSEYPGTDTQYF
NA | TRBJ2-5 | TRBV9 | NA | TGTGCCAGCAACACTCCCCCCCAAGAGACCCAGTACTTC | CASNTPPQETQYF
NA | TRBJ1-4 | TRBV4-1 | NA | TGCGCCAGCAGCCAAGGACAGAAAGTCAGAACTAATGAAAAACTGTTTTTT | CASSQGQKVRTNEKLFF
TRBD2 | TRBJ2-1 | TRBV27 | NA | TGTGCCAGCAGTTTCTCGACTAGCGGGGGGAGGTTCTTC | CASSFSTSGGRFF
TRBD2 | TRBJ2-3 | TRBV19 | NA | TGTGCCAGTAGTTCAACCCCAAGAAATAGCGGGAGGGCCACAGATACGCAGTATTTT | CASSSTPRNSGRATDTQYF
NA | TRBJ2-5 | TRBV6-1 | NA | TGTGCCAGCAGTGAAAGCGCAGGGGCGACGGAGACCCAGTACTTC | CASSESAGATETQYF
NA | TRBJ2-7 | TRBV11-2 | NA | TGTGCCAGCAGCTTAGAGCACTACGAGCAGTACTTC | CASSLEHYEQYF
NA | TRBJ1-3 | TRBV27 | NA | TGTGCCAGCAGTTTGCAGGGGACTGGAAACACCATATATTTT | CASSLQGTGNTIYF
NA | TRBJ2-7 | TRBV13 | NA | TGTGCCAGCAGCAGTTTTGGGGCGGGGTCCCAGTACGAGCAGTACTTC | CASSSFGAGSQYEQYF
NA | TRBJ2-1 | TRBV28 | NA | TGTGCCAGCAGTTTTGCAGGGCCCTACAATGAGCAGTTCTTC | CASSFAGPYNEQFF
NA | TRBJ2-7 | TRBV28 | NA | TGTGCCAGCGGTGGAACAGAGCTCTCCTACGAGCAGTACTTC | CASGGTELSYEQYF
NA | TRBJ1-2 | TRBV9 | NA | TGTGCCAGCAGCCCCCGCGGGGGTGGTGGCTACACCTTC | CASSPRGGGGYTF
NA | TRBJ2-1 | TRBV13 | NA | TGTGCCAGCAGCTTAGTCCGCCACAATGAGCAGTTCTTC | CASSLVRHNEQFF
NA | TRBJ2-7 | TRBV15 | once | TGTGCCACCAGCAGGGAACTAAGTAGGGGGGAGGCTGGGGACGAGCAGTACTTC | CATSRELSRGEAGDEQYF
TRBD2 | TRBJ2-1 | TRBV9 | NA | TGTGCCAGCAGCGTCGGTACTAGCGTTTACAATGAGCAGTTCTTC | CASSVGTSVYNEQFF
TRBD2 | TRBJ2-7 | TRBV4-3 | once | TGCGCCAGCAGCCAAGAGTATAGCGGGGGGACCTACGAGCAGTACTTC | CASSQEYSGGTYEQYF
NA | TRBJ2-3 | TRBV5-1 | NA | TGCGCCAGCAGCCTGGGGCTAGGCAAAGGTACGCAGTATTTT | CASSLGLGKGTQYF
NA | TRBJ2-2 | TRBV7-9 | NA | TGTGCCAGCAGCCCAGCCCGGATCAACACCGGGGAGCTGTTTTTT | CASSPARINTGELFF
TRBD1 | TRBJ1-2 | TRBV6-6 | once | TGTGCCAGCAGTTCGACAGGGGGGCCCTATGGCTACACCTTC | CASSSTGGPYGYTF
TRBD1 | TRBJ1-2 | TRBV25-1 | NA | TGTGCCAGCAGTGACGGGACAGGGGTCAACTATGGCTACACCTTC | CASSDGTGVNYGYTF